These 26 T cell receptor beta chains originate from one sample sequenced in a study of regulatory T cells in long-lasting Graves disease. Time point: newly diagnosed GD, antithyroid drugs for less than 3 months. Making the TCR library involved RNA that had been extracted from PBMCs. HTBI primers from iRepertoire and Arm-PCR of CDR3 regions yielded the TCR beta libraries. TCRdb independently ran MiXCR on the multiplex PCR reads; one entry per CDR3 protein. This table holds about 470,000 distinct CDR3 sequences, approximately 15% found once. The same sample was also used in a study of T cells in Graves' hyperthyroidism and ophthalmopathy.

This specimen consisted of peripheral blood mononuclear cells (PBMCs), obtained at new diagnosis, from a patient treated with antithyroid drugs. The receptor set was obtained from a woman aged 25 to 39 with Graves disease.

The chain has TRBV13 and TRBJ2-7; the match to TRBD2 covers 10 bases. J lost 4 bases, V lost 4 bases, and 7 bases had no gene match. This CDR3 contains 15 residues. From germline, CDR1 is PRHDT and CDR2 FYEKMQ (reference sequence). CDR3 amino acids: CASSSGASGRYEQYF. DNA of the CDR3: TGTGCCAGCAGCTCTGGGGCTAGCGGGAGATACGAGCAGTACTTC.

This clonotype showed up many times. The J gene is TRBJ2-5, the V gene TRBV3-1; 10 bases line up with TRBD1. The J segment lost 3 bases and the V segment lost 4 bases, leaving 5 bases of the junction unmatched. Germline V lookup: CDR1 LGHDT, CDR2 YNNKEL (reference sequence). The CDR3 totals 15 residues. As DNA, the CDR3 is TGTGCCAGCAGCCCACGGGGACAGGGGAAAGAGACCCAGTACTTC. Its protein is CASSPRGQGKETQYF.

On this clonotype: One base away lies a much larger clone, so this may be a sequencing read error. Because the CDR3 is missing its conserved closing phenylalanine or tryptophan, this is likely a read error. The CDR3 is CASSGPAGAPDTQYS. CDR3 bases: TGCGCCAGCAGCGGTCCAGCGGGAGCCCCAGATACGCAGTATTCT. The gene calls are TRBV5-1 and TRBJ2-3; 8 bases align to TRBD2. Germline lookup yields CDR1 SGHRS and CDR2 YFSETQ. The CDR3 has 15 residues. V dropped 4 bases and J dropped 4; count of bases not matched to a gene: 8.

This clonotype occurred many times. The chain links TRBV29-1 to TRBJ1-5; 9 nucleotides agree with TRBD1. Germline CDR1 is SQVTM and CDR2 is ANQGSEA. V lost 6 bases and J lost 7; bases outside the gene matches: 7. The CDR3 loop spans 13 amino acids. CDR3 sequence: CSVADRGEQPQHF. The CDR3 DNA reads as TGCAGCGTGGCAGACAGGGGGGAACAGCCCCAGCATTTT.

At least ten counts were recorded for this clonotype. The chain joins TRBV12-3 or TRBV12-4 to TRBJ2-1; TRBD2 agrees at 14 bases. This CDR3 has 15 residues. J was trimmed by 12 bases and V by 5 bases; bases with no gene match: 9. CDR3 nucleotides: TGTGCCAGCAGTCCCGGGACTAGCGGGAGTAAGGCGCAGTTCTTC. This translates into CASSPGTSGSKAQFF.

This clonotype was counted ten times or more. The rearrangement joins TRBV11-2 to TRBJ2-1; 9 bases are shared with TRBD2. Unmatched junction bases numbered 7, after V lost 2 bases and J lost 8 bases. From germline, CDR1 is SGHAT and CDR2 FQNNGV. CDR3 length: 15 amino acids. CDR3 protein: CASSLQGGRADEQFF. The DNA of the CDR3 is TGTGCCAGCAGCTTACAAGGCGGGAGGGCCGATGAGCAGTTCTTC.

For this clonotype: One base separates it from a far larger clone, so it is likely a read error. The J gene is TRBJ2-7, the V gene TRBV11-2; D remains unclear. The end of the DNA fits TRBJ2-1 better, so the J call may be wrong. The CDR3 covers 13 residues. Germline loops: CDR1 SGHAT, CDR2 FQNNGV. As DNA, the CDR3 is TGTGCCAGCAGCCCGGACGTCAACAATGAGCAGTTCTTC. Its protein product is CASSPDVNNEQFF.

The chain links TRBV6-4 to TRBJ1-2, with TRBD1 matching 7 bases. Germline CDR1 MRHNA, CDR2 SNTAGT. With V trimmed by 3 bases and J by 8 bases, 9 bases remained unmatched. The CDR3 spans 14 residues. The CDR3 coding sequence is TGTGCCAGCAGTGATTTAACAGGGGCGGGCGGCTACACCTTC. Amino acids: CASSDLTGAGGYTF.

Ten or more counts support this clonotype. The CDR3 is CSATTSRTSGRNTQYF. The CDR3 DNA reads as TGCAGTGCTACAACCTCACGGACTAGCGGGAGAAATACGCAGTATTTT. The gene calls are TRBV20-1 and TRBJ2-3; 13 bases are a match to TRBD2. The V segment lost 4 bases and the J segment 7 bases; nucleotides outside the gene matches: 11. CDR3 length equals 16 residues. Germline CDR1 reads DFQATT; CDR2 reads SNEGSKA (reference sequence).

This chain links TRBV20-1 with TRBJ2-7; 13 nucleotides agree with TRBD2. J lost 0 bases, V lost 2 bases, and 7 bases had no gene match. CDR1 and CDR2 (germline): DFQATT, SNEGSKA (reference sequence). This CDR3 contains 17 residues. CDR3 in amino acids: CSARKLAGGPGSYEQYF. The CDR3 DNA follows: TGCAGTGCTAGAAAACTAGCGGGAGGGCCAGGCTCCTACGAGCAGTACTTC.

The rearrangement joins TRBV27 to TRBJ2-7; unclear D gene. V was shortened by 8 bases and J by 7 bases, with 18 bases between the two germline ends. This CDR3 comprises 13 residues. CDR1 and CDR2 (germline): MNHEY, SMNVEV (reference sequence). The CDR3 reads CASSPNKGREQYF. CDR3 coding DNA: TGTGCCAGCTCACCAAATAAAGGGCGGGAGCAGTACTTC.

Many counts were recorded for this clonotype. J is TRBJ2-1 and V is TRBV2; 10 bases agree with TRBD2. Trimming cost V 6 bases and J 7 bases; bases outside gene matches: 6. CDR1 is SNHLY and CDR2 is FYNNEI in the germline V gene. The CDR3 extends over 14 amino acids. CDR3 bases: TGTGCCAGCAGGCCTAGCGGGAGAGAGAATGAGCAGTTCTTC. Residues: CASRPSGRENEQFF.

In its sample, this clonotype was seen many times. The chain recombines TRBV29-1 with TRBJ2-7; no definite D call. Germline loops: CDR1 SQVTM, CDR2 ANQGSEA. CDR3 length: 16 amino acids. Trimming stripped 7 bases from V and 0 bases from J, with 22 bases between. CDR3 protein: CSAVRKGTRSSYEQYF. The CDR3 bases are TGCAGCGCCGTACGAAAGGGAACCAGGAGCTCCTACGAGCAGTACTTC.

The rearrangement joins TRBV27 to TRBJ1-2, with 9 bases lining up with TRBD1. CDR3 size: 14 residues. The germline V gene encodes CDR1 MNHEY and CDR2 SMNVEV (reference sequence). V lost 4 bases and J lost 7; bases outside the gene matches: 7. CDR3 loop: CASSWTGERTGYTF. The CDR3 bases are TGTGCCAGCAGTTGGACAGGGGAGAGAACTGGCTACACCTTC.

In its sample, this clonotype was seen many times. The chain is built from TRBV11-1 and TRBJ1-2; 8 nucleotides agree with TRBD1. V shed 2 bases and J 3 bases; nucleotides not matched to a gene: 17. The germline V gene encodes CDR1 SGHAT and CDR2 FQDESV (reference sequence). This CDR3 has 19 residues. This chain's CDR3 is CASSLSLPLGTGEHYGYTF. CDR3 nucleotides: TGTGCCAGCAGCTTAAGCCTTCCTCTAGGGACAGGAGAACACTATGGCTACACCTTC.

The CDR3 DNA follows: TGTGCCAGCAGTTTATCGTCAACTAGCTGGAGCACAGATACGCAGTATTTT. Protein sequence: CASSLSSTSWSTDTQYF. The rearrangement joins TRBV27 to TRBJ2-3, with D possibly matching TRBD2 (6 bases). Germline CDR1 reads MNHEY; CDR2 reads SMNVEV (reference sequence). The CDR3 spans 17 residues. Trimming pared 0 bases from V and 0 bases from J, leaving 13 bases between.

This clonotype was counted only a few times. The rearrangement joins TRBV5-4 to TRBJ2-1; D is unclear. Germline loops: CDR1 SGHNT, CDR2 YYREEE (reference sequence). The CDR3 covers 14 residues. V dropped 4 bases and J dropped 8 bases, with 16 bases sitting between them. The CDR3 reads CASSHGLDIDEQFF. As DNA, the CDR3 is TGTGCCAGCAGCCATGGTCTAGATATCGATGAGCAGTTCTTC.

In this sample, this clonotype turned up a few times. This chain uses TRBV9 with TRBJ2-1, with a tentative D call TRBD2 (5 bases). V was cut by 0 bases and J by 8 bases, with 9 bases left in between. Germline V gene data show CDR1 as SGDLS and CDR2 as YYNGEE. CDR3 length: 13 residues. The CDR3 here is CASSVGTYDEQFF. The CDR3 DNA follows: TGTGCCAGCAGCGTAGGGACTTATGATGAGCAGTTCTTC. The full variable domain, its missing parts supplied by reference TRBV9 and TRBJ2-1, is DSGVTQTPKHLITATGQRVTLRCSPRSGDLSVYWYQQSLDQGLQFLIQYYNGEERAKGNILERFSAQQFPDLHSELNLSSLELGDSALYFCASSVGTYDEQFFGPGTRLTVL.

A remark on this clonotype: A much larger clone sits a single nucleotide away, making a read error possible. V is TRBV7-3 and J is TRBJ2-7; weak D call: TRBD1 (6 bases). The CDR3 length is 15 residues. Germline assignment: CDR1 SGHTA and CDR2 FQGTGA. CDR3 nucleotide sequence: TGTACCAGCAGCTTAGGCAGGGGACAATCCTACGAGCGGTACTTC. Amino acid sequence: CTSSLGRGQSYERYF.

The chain is built from TRBV10-3 and TRBJ2-1; 9 nucleotides line up with TRBD2. CDR1 is ENHRY, CDR2 SYGVKD, per germline. The length of the CDR3 is 15 residues. Losses at the gene ends were 6 bases for V and 7 bases for J; bases not matched to a gene: 10. CDR3 coding DNA: TGTGCCATCAGATTAGCGGGGGCCGCTCGGAATGAGCAGTTCTTC. Its translation: CAIRLAGAARNEQFF.

This clonotype came up many times. The CDR3 is CASSFLIVDSYNEQFF. The DNA for the CDR3 is TGTGCCAGCAGCTTTCTTATAGTTGACTCCTACAATGAGCAGTTCTTC. The chain employs TRBV13 and TRBJ2-1; D is uncertain. Germline CDR1 is PRHDT and CDR2 is FYEKMQ (reference sequence). This CDR3 has 16 amino acids. V dropped 3 bases and J dropped 0 bases, with 12 bases sitting between them.

This clonotype was counted at least ten times. At one boundary the junction diverges from the germline segment, which might be a read error. This chain joins TRBV5-1 and TRBJ1-1; 8 nucleotides line up with TRBD1. The CDR3 runs 15 residues. CDR1 SGHRS and CDR2 YFSETQ come from the germline V gene. CDR3 DNA: TGTGCCAGCAGCCCGACGGACAGGGCGAACACTGAAGCTTTCTTT. Amino acids: CASSPTDRANTEAFF.

This clonotype was recorded at least ten times. This chain joins TRBV9 and TRBJ1-1; possible D gene TRBD1, 6 bases. Looked up from germline, CDR1 is SGDLS and CDR2 is YYNGEE. Trimming took off 3 bases at V and 4 bases at J, with 10 bases between the two ends. The CDR3 spans 13 residues. CDR3 nucleotide sequence: TGTGCCAGCAGCGGACAGGTCGGCACTGAAGCTTTCTTT. This codes for CASSGQVGTEAFF.

The V gene is TRBV12-3 or TRBV12-4, the J gene TRBJ1-2, with a possible D match to TRBD1 (6 bases). V gave up 2 bases and J gave up 4 bases, with 17 bases separating them. This CDR3 is 16 amino acids long. This CDR3 reads CASSLSGGAHGYGYTF. CDR3 bases: TGTGCCAGCAGTTTAAGTGGGGGCGCGCACGGCTATGGCTACACCTTC.

The V call is TRBV28, the J call TRBJ1-2; D remains unclear. Trimming pared 7 bases from V and 7 bases from J, leaving 10 bases between. Per the germline V gene, CDR1 is MDHEN and CDR2 is SYDVKM. The CDR3 is 11 amino acids. CDR3 nucleotide sequence: TGTGCCAGCAATGGGGAGATTGGCTACACCTTC. Its translation: CASNGEIGYTF.

This clonotype was found many times. The genes are TRBV20-1 and TRBJ1-5; possibly TRBD1 for D (6 bases). The V gene lost 2 bases and the J gene lost 7 bases, with 21 bases spanning the gap. Germline loops: CDR1 DFQATT, CDR2 SNEGSKA (reference sequence). CDR3 size: 16 residues. Here the CDR3 reads CSARLGWGRGRQPQHF. In DNA, the CDR3 is TGCAGTGCTAGATTAGGTTGGGGAAGGGGGAGGCAGCCCCAGCATTTT.